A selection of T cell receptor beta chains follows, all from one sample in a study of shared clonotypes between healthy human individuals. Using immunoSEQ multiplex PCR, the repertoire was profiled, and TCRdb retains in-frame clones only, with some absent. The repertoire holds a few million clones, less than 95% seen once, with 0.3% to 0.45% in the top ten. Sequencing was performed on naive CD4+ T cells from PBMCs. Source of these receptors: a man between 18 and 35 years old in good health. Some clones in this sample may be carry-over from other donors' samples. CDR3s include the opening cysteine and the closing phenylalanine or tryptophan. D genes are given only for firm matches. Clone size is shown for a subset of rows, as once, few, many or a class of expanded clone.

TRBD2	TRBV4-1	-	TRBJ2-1	TGCGCCAGCAGCCCGAGGCGACTAGCGGGAGGACCCAAATCTAATTACAATGAGCAGTTCTTC	CASSPRRLAGGPKSNYNEQFF
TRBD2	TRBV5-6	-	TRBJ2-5	TGTGCCAGCAGCCCGGGGACTAGCGGGAGGGTTCAAGAGACCCAGTACTTC	CASSPGTSGRVQETQYF
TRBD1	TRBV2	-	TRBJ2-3	TGTGCCAGCCAAACAGGGGGCGGCACAGATACGCAGTATTTT	CASQTGGGTDTQYF
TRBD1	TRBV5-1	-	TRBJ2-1	TGCGCCAGCAGCCTCCCCGGGACAGGAGTGAATGAGCAGTTCTTC	CASSLPGTGVNEQFF
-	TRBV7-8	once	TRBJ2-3	TGTGCCAGCAGCTTAACTTCCGGGGGTCCAAGCACAGATACGCAGTATTTT	CASSLTSGGPSTDTQYF
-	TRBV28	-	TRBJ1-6	TGTGCCAGCAGTTCACGGGACGGCGTAAGACCCCTCCACTTT	CASSSRDGVRPLHF
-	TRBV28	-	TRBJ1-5	TGTGCCAGCAGTCGCCCGGACGGTGGGGGCCTTCAGCCCCAGCATTTT	CASSRPDGGGLQPQHF
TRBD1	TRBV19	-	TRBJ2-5	TGTGCCAGTAGTATAACGGGGACAGGGCAGCAGACCCAGTACTTC	CASSITGTGQQTQYF
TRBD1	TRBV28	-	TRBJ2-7	TGTGCCAGCAGTTTGCGACAGGGGGCCTACGAGCAGTACTTC	CASSLRQGAYEQYF
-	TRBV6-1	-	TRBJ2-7	TGTGCCAGCAGTGAATGGGTCAGTGGCTACGAGCAGTACTTC	CASSEWVSGYEQYF
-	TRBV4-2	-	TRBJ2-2	TGTGCCAGCAGCCAAGGTGACGGACTCCAAACCGGGGAGCTGTTTTTT	CASSQGDGLQTGELFF
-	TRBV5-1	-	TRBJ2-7	TGCGCCAGCAGCTTGGCCATCTCCTACGAGCAGTACTTC	CASSLAISYEQYF
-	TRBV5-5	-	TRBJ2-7	TGTGCCAGCAGCTTGAGTTCCGAGCAGTACTTC	CASSLSSEQYF
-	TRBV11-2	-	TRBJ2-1	TGTGCCAGCAGCCGAAGATCCCCCCGCTCCTACAATGAGCAGTTCTTC	CASSRRSPRSYNEQFF
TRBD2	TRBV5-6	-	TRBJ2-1	TGTGCCAGCAGCCTGGGACTAGCCCAACGGAGAGAGCAGTTCTTC	CASSLGLAQRREQFF
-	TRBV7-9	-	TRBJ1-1	TGTGCCAGCAGCTTGAGGATCCTGAACACTGAAGCTTTCTTT	CASSLRILNTEAFF
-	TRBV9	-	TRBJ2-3	TGTGCCAGCAGCGCCCTAGCAGCTAGCACAGATACGCAGTATTTT	CASSALAASTDTQYF
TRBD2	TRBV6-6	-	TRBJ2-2	TGTGCCAGCACTCAGGCTAGCGGGAGTGGCACCGGGGAGCTGTTTTTT	CASTQASGSGTGELFF
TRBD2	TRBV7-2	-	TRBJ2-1	TGTGCCAGCAGCCAGGGACTAAACTCCTACAATGAGCAGTTCTTC	CASSQGLNSYNEQFF
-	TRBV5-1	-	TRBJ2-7	TGCGCCAGCAGCTTGGGGCAATCCGAGCAGTACTTC	CASSLGQSEQYF
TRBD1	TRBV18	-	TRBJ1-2	TGTGCCAGCTCACCACAGGGACAGGGCTATGGCTACACCTTC	CASSPQGQGYGYTF
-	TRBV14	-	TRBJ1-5	TGTGCCAGTCCGATGCCCCACAGGGTCAATCAGCCCCAGCATTTT	CASPMPHRVNQPQHF
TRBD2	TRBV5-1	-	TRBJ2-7	TGCGCCAGCAGCCCGCGGGGGGGTCCCTACGAGCAGTACTTC	CASSPRGGPYEQYF
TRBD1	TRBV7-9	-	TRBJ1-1	TGTGCCAGCAGCCCAGGCGCCGGGACAGGGAACACTGAAGCTTTCTTT	CASSPGAGTGNTEAFF
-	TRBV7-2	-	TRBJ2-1	TGTGCCAGCAGCTTAAGGCGGGGGCCGTTCGGGAATGAGCAGTTCTTC	CASSLRRGPFGNEQFF
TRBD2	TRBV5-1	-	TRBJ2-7	TGCGCCAGCAGCTTGCCCGGGACTAGCGGGAGGGCCATCTCCTACGAGCAGTACTTC	CASSLPGTSGRAISYEQYF
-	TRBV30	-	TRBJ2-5	TGTGCCTGGAGTACCAGCGGCCAAGAGACCCAGTACTTC	CAWSTSGQETQYF
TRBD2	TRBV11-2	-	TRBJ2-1	TGTGCCAGCAGTCTTACCGGGGGGGATGAGCAGTTCTTC	CASSLTGGDEQFF
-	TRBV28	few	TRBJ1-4	TGTGCCAGCAGTTCCGGGGCAACTAATGAAAAACTGTTTTTT	CASSSGATNEKLFF
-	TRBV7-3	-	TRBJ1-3	TGTGCCAGCAGCTTGGGGCTCTCTGGAAACACCATATATTTT	CASSLGLSGNTIYF
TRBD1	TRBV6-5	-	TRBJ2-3	TGTGCCAGCAGACTAAACAGGGGGCTGACAGATACGCAGTATTTT	CASRLNRGLTDTQYF
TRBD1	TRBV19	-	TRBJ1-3	TGTGCCAGTAGACCGACTGGGGGACAGGGGGCGAGCACCATATATTTT	CASRPTGGQGASTIYF
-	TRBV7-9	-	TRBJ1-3	TGTGCCAGCAGCCACGACAGGAACTCTGGAAACACCATATATTTT	CASSHDRNSGNTIYF
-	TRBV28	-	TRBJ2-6	TGTGCCAGCAGATCGGACTCCGGGGCCAACGTCCTGACTTTC	CASRSDSGANVLTF
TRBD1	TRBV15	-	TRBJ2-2	TGTGCCACCAGCAGAGAAATCCTGACAGGGGTCGGGGAGCTGTTTTTT	CATSREILTGVGELFF
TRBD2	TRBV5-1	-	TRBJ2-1	TGCGCCAGCAGCCCCCGACTAGCGGGAGAGGTTAGCGGTGAGCAGTTCTTC	CASSPRLAGEVSGEQFF
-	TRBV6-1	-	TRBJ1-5	TGTGCCAGTACTCCAGATAGCAATCAGCCCCAGCATTTT	CASTPDSNQPQHF
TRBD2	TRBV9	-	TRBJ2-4	TGTGCCAGCAGCGCAGACCCCCTAGCGGGAGGGATAGCCAAAAACATTCAGTACTTC	CASSADPLAGGIAKNIQYF
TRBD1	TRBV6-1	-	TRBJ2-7	TGTGCCAGCAGACCCGGGACAGGGGGCTACGAGCAGTACTTC	CASRPGTGGYEQYF
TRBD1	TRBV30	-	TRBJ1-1	TGTGCCTGGAGCAGAACAGGGGGCGGCGGAACTGAAGCTTTCTTT	CAWSRTGGGGTEAFF
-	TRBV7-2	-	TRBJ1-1	TGTGCCAGCAGCCCCCGGAACCTGAACACTGAAGCTTTCTTT	CASSPRNLNTEAFF